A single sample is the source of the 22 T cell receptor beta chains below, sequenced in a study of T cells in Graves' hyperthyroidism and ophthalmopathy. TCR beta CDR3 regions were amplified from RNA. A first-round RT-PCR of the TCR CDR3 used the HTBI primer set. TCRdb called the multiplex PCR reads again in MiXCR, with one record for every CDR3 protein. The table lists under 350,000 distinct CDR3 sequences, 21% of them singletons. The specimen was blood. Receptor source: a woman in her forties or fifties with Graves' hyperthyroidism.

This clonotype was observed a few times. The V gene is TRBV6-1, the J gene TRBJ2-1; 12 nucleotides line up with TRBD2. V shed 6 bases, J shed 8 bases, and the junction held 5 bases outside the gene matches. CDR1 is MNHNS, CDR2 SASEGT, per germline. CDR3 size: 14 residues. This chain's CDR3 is CASSLAGGIYEQFF. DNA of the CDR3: TGTGCCAGCAGCCTAGCGGGGGGGATTTATGAGCAGTTCTTC.

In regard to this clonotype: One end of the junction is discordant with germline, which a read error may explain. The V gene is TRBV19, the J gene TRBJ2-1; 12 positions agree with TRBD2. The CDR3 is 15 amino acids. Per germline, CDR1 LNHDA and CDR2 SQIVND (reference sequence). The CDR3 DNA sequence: TGTGCCAGTAGTATGGGACTAGCGGGCGGGGATGATCAGTTCTTC. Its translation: CASSMGLAGGDDQFF.

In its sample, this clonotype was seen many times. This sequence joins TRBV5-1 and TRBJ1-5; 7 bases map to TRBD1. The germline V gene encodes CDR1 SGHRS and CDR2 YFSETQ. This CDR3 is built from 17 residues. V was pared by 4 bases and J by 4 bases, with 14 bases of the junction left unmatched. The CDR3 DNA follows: TGCGCCAGCAGCACTAGAAACAGGGGATGTAGGAATCAGCCCCAGCATTTT. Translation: CASSTRNRGCRNQPQHF.

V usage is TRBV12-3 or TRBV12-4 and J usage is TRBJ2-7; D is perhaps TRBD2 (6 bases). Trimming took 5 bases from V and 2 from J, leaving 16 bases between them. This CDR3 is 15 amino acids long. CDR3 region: CASSASVLGAYEQYF. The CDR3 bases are TGTGCCAGCAGTGCTAGCGTCTTAGGAGCCTACGAGCAGTACTTC.

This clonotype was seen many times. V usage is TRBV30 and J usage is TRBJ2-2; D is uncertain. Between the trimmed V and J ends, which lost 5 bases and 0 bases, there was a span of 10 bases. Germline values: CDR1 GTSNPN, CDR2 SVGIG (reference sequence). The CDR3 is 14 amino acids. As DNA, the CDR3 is TGTGCCTGGGATTGGGGATCGAACACCGGGGAGCTGTTTTTT. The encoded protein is CAWDWGSNTGELFF.

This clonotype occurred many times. CDR3 in amino acids: CASSFFAQPQHF. In DNA form, the CDR3 reads TGTGCCAGCAGCTTCTTTGCTCAGCCCCAGCATTTT. This chain links TRBV7-8 with TRBJ1-5; D is undetermined. The CDR3 covers 12 residues. V was pared by 3 bases and J by 6 bases, with 6 bases between. Germline lookup yields CDR1 SGHVS and CDR2 FQNEAQ.

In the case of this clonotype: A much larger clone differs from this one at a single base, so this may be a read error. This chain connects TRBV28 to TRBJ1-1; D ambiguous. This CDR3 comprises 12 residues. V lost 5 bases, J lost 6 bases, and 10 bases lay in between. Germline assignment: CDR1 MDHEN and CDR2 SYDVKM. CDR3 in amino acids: CASSLTVSEAFF. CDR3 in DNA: TGTGCCAGCAGTCTTACGGTCTCTGAAGCTTTCTTT.

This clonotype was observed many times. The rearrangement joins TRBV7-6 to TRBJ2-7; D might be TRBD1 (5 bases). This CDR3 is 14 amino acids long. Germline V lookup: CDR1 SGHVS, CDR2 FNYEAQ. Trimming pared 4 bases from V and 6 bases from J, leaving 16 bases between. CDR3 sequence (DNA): TGTGCCAGCAGCTCCGAGAGAAGGGGAAGCGAGCAGTACTTC. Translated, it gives CASSSERRGSEQYF. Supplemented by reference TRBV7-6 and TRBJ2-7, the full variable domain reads GAGVSQSPRYKVTKRGQDVALRCDPISGHVSLYWYRQALGQGPEFLTYFNYEAQQDKSGLPNDRFSAERPEGSISTLTIQRTEQRDSAMYRCASSSERRGSEQYFGPGTRLTVT.

CDR3 residues: CAWSVGPTRTEAFF. The CDR3, as DNA: TGTGCCTGGAGTGTTGGACCCACCCGCACTGAAGCTTTCTTT. The chain recombines TRBV30 with TRBJ1-1; D is uncertain. In germline, CDR1 is GTSNPN, CDR2 SVGIG (reference sequence). With 0 bases removed from V and 4 bases from J, the gap between germline ends came to 12 bases. The CDR3 is made up of 14 amino acids.

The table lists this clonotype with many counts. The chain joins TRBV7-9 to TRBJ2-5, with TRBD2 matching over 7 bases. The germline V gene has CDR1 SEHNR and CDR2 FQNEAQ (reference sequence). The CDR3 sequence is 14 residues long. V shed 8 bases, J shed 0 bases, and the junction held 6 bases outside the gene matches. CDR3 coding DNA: TGTGCCAGCGCAACCGGGGGGTACCAAGAGACCCAGTACTTC. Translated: CASATGGYQETQYF.

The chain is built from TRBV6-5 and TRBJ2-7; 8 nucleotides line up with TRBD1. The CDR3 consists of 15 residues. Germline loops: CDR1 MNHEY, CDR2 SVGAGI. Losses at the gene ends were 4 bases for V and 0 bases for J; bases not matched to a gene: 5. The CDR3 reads CASSSTGALSYEQYF. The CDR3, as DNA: TGTGCCAGCAGTTCGACAGGGGCTCTCTCCTACGAGCAGTACTTC.

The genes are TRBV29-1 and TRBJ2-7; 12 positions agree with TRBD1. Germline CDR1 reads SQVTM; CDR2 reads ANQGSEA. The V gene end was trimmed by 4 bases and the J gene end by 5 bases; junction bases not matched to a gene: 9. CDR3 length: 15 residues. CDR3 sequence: CSVGHPGQGADEQYF. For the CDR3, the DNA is TGCAGCGTTGGGCATCCGGGACAGGGGGCTGACGAGCAGTACTTC.

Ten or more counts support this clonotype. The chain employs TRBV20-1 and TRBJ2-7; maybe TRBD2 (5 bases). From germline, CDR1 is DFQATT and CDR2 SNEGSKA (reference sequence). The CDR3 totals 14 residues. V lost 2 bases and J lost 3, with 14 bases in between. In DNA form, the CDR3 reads TGCAGTGCTAGACCCCAGCCTAGCAGCTACGAGCAGTACTTC. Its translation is CSARPQPSSYEQYF.

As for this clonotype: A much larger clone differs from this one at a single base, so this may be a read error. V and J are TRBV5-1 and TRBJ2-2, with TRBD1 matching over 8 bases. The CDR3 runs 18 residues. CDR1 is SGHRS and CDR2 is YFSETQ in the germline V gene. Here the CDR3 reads CASRPLPPGTGNTGELVF. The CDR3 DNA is TGCGCCAGCAGACCCCTCCCGCCCGGGACAGGCAACACCGGGGAGCTGGTTTTT.

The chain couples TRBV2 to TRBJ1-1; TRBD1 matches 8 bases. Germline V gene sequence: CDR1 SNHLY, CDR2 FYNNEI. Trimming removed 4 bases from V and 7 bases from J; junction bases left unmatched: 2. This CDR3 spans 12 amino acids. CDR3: CASSGQGLEAFF. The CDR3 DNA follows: TGTGCCAGCAGTGGACAGGGGCTTGAAGCTTTCTTT.

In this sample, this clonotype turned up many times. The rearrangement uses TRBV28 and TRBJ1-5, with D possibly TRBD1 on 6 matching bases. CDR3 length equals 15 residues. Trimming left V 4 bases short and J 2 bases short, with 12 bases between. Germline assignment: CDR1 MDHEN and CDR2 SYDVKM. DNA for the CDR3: TGTGCCAGCAGTTCCCCAGGGGCGGGCAATCAGCCCCAGCATTTT. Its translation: CASSSPGAGNQPQHF. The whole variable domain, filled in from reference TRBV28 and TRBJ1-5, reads DVKVTQSSRYLVKRTGEKVFLECVQDMDHENMFWYRQDPGLGLRLIYFSYDVKMKEKGDIPEGYSVSREKKERFSLILESASTNQTSMYLCASSSPGAGNQPQHFGDGTRLSIL.

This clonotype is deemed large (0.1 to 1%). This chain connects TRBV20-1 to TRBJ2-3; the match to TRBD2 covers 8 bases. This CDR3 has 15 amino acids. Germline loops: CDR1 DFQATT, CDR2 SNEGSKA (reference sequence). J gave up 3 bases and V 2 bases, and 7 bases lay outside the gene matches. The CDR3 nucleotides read TGCAGTGCTAGAATAGCGGGGTTGGGTACAGATACGCAGTATTTT. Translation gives CSARIAGLGTDTQYF.

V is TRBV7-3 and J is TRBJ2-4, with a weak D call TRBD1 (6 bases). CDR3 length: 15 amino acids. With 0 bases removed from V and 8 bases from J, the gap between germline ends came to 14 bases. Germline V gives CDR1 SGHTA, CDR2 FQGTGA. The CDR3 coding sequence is TGTGCCAGCAGCTTAACAGGGGGACCGAGGGACATTCAGTACTTC. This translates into CASSLTGGPRDIQYF. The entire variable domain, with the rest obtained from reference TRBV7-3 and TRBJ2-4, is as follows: GAGVSQTPSNKVTEKGKYVELRCDPISGHTALYWYRQSLGQGPEFLIYFQGTGAADDSGLPNDRFFAVRPEGSVSTLKIQRTERGDSAVYLCASSLTGGPRDIQYFGAGTRLSVL.

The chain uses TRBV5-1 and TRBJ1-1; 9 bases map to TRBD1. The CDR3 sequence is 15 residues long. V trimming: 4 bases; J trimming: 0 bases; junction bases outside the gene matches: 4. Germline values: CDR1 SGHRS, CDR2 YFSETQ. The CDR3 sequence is CASSLRDRVNTEAFF. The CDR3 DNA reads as TGCGCCAGCAGCCTCCGGGACAGGGTGAACACTGAAGCTTTCTTT.

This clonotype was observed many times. This CDR3 reads CSANSGGWIYEQYF. Here the CDR3 DNA reads TGCAGTGCTAATAGCGGGGGGTGGATCTACGAGCAGTACTTC. The chain uses TRBV20-1 and TRBJ2-7, with 10 positions matching TRBD2. The CDR3 contains 14 residues. Germline-derived CDR1 and CDR2 are DFQATT and SNEGSKA (reference sequence). The V and J ends lost 4 bases and 3 bases, in that order; junction bases with no gene match: 6.

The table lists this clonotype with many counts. The CDR3 DNA reads TGTGCCAGCAGCTTAGATAATGGCGCAACCCAGCCCCAGCATTTT. It yields the protein CASSLDNGATQPQHF. V and J are TRBV7-8 and TRBJ1-5; no firm D call. Germline values: CDR1 SGHVS, CDR2 FQNEAQ. The CDR3 loop spans 15 amino acids. Trimming took off 1 base at V and 7 bases at J, with 14 bases between the two ends.

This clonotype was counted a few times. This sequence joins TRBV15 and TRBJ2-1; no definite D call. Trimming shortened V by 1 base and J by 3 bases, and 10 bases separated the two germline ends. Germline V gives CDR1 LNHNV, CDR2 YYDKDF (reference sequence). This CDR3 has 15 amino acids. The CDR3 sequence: CATSRGGGLYNEQFF. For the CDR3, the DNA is TGTGCCACCAGCAGAGGAGGCGGCCTCTACAATGAGCAGTTCTTC.